The clone carrying this T cell receptor beta chain was seen a handful of times. Antigen unknown. These data are taken from a study of CD8 T cells in ankylosing spondylitis. Overall study results and limits: Several highly homologous variants made up a TCR beta motif, and this motif appeared characteristic of ankylosing spondylitis blood.

Each CDR3 protein is one row after TCRdb ran MiXCR on the 5' RACE reads. The data hold roughly 670,000 distinct CDR3 sequences, with around 20% observed a single time. Trimming cost V 4 bases and J 7 bases; bases outside gene matches: 13. The germline gives CDR1 LGHDT, CDR2 YNNKEL (reference sequence). The CDR3 has 16 residues. Sequenced: blood, either unsorted or a sorted T cell fraction (not recorded which). The V and J genes are TRBV3-1 and TRBJ2-1, with TRBD2 identical over 7 bases. This sequence originates from a male donor with ankylosing spondylitis. The CDR3 DNA reads as TGTGCCAGCAGCCGTCTAGCGGCAAGGCAAGGAAATGAGCAGTTCTTC. It yields the protein CASSRLAARQGNEQFF.